A single sample gave rise to the 18 T cell receptor beta chains below, sequenced in a study of blood T cell repertoires in COVID-19. Sequencing was performed with immunoSEQ multiplex PCR; in TCRdb, only in-frame clones are kept and a portion is missing. The sample holds 150,000 or so clones, about 83% seen once. The sequenced material came from peripheral blood. These TCRs come from a man between 70 and 80 years old who had recovered from COVID-19.

The chain recombines TRBV10-1 with TRBJ2-1; 11 bases agree with TRBD1. The CDR3 covers 15 residues. After removal of 3 bases from V and 8 bases from J, the junction contained 6 bases not matched to a gene. The germline gives CDR1 WNHNN, CDR2 SYGVQD (reference sequence). The CDR3 DNA reads as TGCGCCAGCAGTGACCCGGGACAGGGGGAGGATGAGCAGTTCTTC. Protein sequence: CASSDPGQGEDEQFF.

The chain recombines TRBV10-3 with TRBJ2-1; possible D gene TRBD2, 6 bases. The V gene lost 6 bases and the J gene lost 2 bases, with 14 bases spanning the gap. Per germline, CDR1 ENHRY and CDR2 SYGVKD. The CDR3 sequence is 15 residues long. CDR3 sequence reads: CAIRPGLGTYNEQFF. In DNA, the CDR3 is TGTGCCATCAGACCGGGACTGGGGACCTACAATGAGCAGTTCTTC.

This clone was seen a handful of times. This sequence joins TRBV6-5 and TRBJ2-1; 7 nucleotides align to TRBD2. The CDR3 sequence is 15 residues long. Germline V gene data show CDR1 as MNHEY and CDR2 as SVGAGI. After removal of 5 bases from V and 3 bases from J, the junction contained 7 bases not matched to a gene. The CDR3 is CASSPRASGYNEQFF. CDR3 DNA sequence: TGTGCCAGCAGTCCTAGGGCTAGCGGCTACAATGAGCAGTTCTTC.

The rearrangement links TRBV6-5 to TRBJ2-1; 8 bases match TRBD2. The CDR3 has 16 amino acids. V lost 4 bases to trimming and J lost 8 bases; unmatched junction nucleotides: 13. CDR1 and CDR2 from the germline V gene are MNHEY and SVGAGI. CDR3 coding DNA: TGTGCCAGCAGTTCCCGAGCGGGAGTGGGTTTCTATGAGCAGTTCTTC. Encoded protein: CASSSRAGVGFYEQFF.

The sample holds one count of this clone. The chain has TRBV18 and TRBJ2-7; 8 nucleotides match TRBD1. Germline V lookup: CDR1 KGHSH, CDR2 LQKENI. This CDR3 spans 15 amino acids. With 3 bases clipped from V and 3 bases from J, the junction kept 7 bases outside the gene matches. Here the CDR3 DNA reads TGTGCCAGCTCACCTGGAACAGGGGGTCGCTACGAGCAGTACTTC. It is translated as CASSPGTGGRYEQYF.

The chain recombines TRBV4-3 with TRBJ1-1; tentatively, D is TRBD1 (5 bases). Trimming removed 0 bases from V and 1 base from J, with 9 bases in between. The V gene's germline CDR1 is LGHNA and CDR2 YSLEER. CDR3 size: 15 residues. CDR3 sequence (DNA): TGCGCCAGCAGCCAAGATCCCCAGGGGAACACTGAAGCTTTCTTT. Amino acid sequence: CASSQDPQGNTEAFF.

The chain recombines TRBV5-8 with TRBJ1-5; weak D call: TRBD1 (6 bases). This CDR3 contains 12 residues. Germline V lookup: CDR1 SGHTS, CDR2 YDEGEE. Trimming shortened V by 5 bases and J by 8 bases, and 11 bases separated the two germline ends. Written as DNA, the CDR3 is TGTGCCAGCAGACAGGGCAGTAAGCCCCAGCATTTT. Its translation: CASRQGSKPQHF.

The genes are TRBV9 and TRBJ2-1, with 10 bases fitting TRBD2. Germline CDR1 reads SGDLS; CDR2 reads YYNGEE. V was pared by 0 bases and J by 9 bases, with 9 bases of the junction left unmatched. There are 16 residues in the CDR3. Here the CDR3 reads CASSVAFGLAGAEQFF. Here the CDR3 DNA reads TGTGCCAGCAGCGTAGCTTTCGGTCTAGCGGGAGCTGAGCAGTTCTTC.

The count of this clone is one. The CDR3 nucleotides are TGTGCCAGCAGTGAGATACAGGGGGCCGGGGAGCTGTTTTTT. It is translated as CASSEIQGAGELFF. This sequence joins TRBV2 and TRBJ2-2; 8 nucleotides match TRBD1. The J segment lost 6 bases and the V segment lost 3 bases, leaving 3 bases of the junction unmatched. Germline V CDR1 and CDR2: SNHLY, FYNNEI. This CDR3 has 14 amino acids.

The chain links TRBV11-2 to TRBJ2-7, with D uncertain. This CDR3 has 16 amino acids. V was clipped by 0 bases and J by 0 bases, with 12 bases between them. Per the germline V gene, CDR1 is SGHAT and CDR2 is FQNNGV. The CDR3 DNA sequence: TGTGCCAGCAGCTTAGAGGCCGCGGTAAGCTCCTACGAGCAGTACTTC. Its translation is CASSLEAAVSSYEQYF.

The chain has TRBV28 and TRBJ1-5, with D hard to call. The CDR3 runs to 14 residues. V dropped 10 bases and J dropped 4 bases, with 17 bases sitting between them. Germline V CDR1 and CDR2: MDHEN, SYDVKM. CDR3 region: CATGLRGNNQPQHF. The CDR3 DNA follows: TGTGCCACCGGCCTCCGGGGTAATAATCAGCCCCAGCATTTT.

The chain is built from TRBV18 and TRBJ2-7; D might be TRBD2 (6 bases). Deletions cut 6 bases from V and 1 base from J, with 13 bases between. Germline values: CDR1 KGHSH, CDR2 LQKENI. This CDR3 comprises 14 residues. CDR3 region: CASSTGAGSYEQYF. The DNA of the CDR3 is TGTGCCAGCTCTACGGGAGCAGGGTCCTACGAGCAGTACTTC.

CDR3 loop: CASSLSPSADTGELFF. The DNA of the CDR3 is TGCGCCAGCAGCCTTTCTCCTAGCGCCGACACCGGGGAGCTGTTTTTT. The V call is TRBV5-1, the J call TRBJ2-2, with D possibly matching TRBD2 (6 bases). Germline CDR1 and CDR2: SGHRS and YFSETQ. This CDR3 contains 16 residues. V was shortened by 4 bases and J by 3 bases, with 16 bases between the two germline ends.

The gene calls are TRBV4-1 and TRBJ1-5; D is undetermined. The CDR3 loop spans 15 amino acids. V shed 1 base and J shed 3 bases, with 10 bases lying between them. CDR1 MGHRA and CDR2 YSYEKL come from the germline V gene. CDR3 sequence (DNA): TGCGCCAGCAGCCAAGCCGAGTTTACCAATCAGCCCCAGCATTTT. As protein: CASSQAEFTNQPQHF.

V usage is TRBV2 and J usage is TRBJ2-5, with D perhaps matching TRBD2 (5 bases). This CDR3 is 13 amino acids long. Deletions cut 4 bases from V and 7 bases from J, with 13 bases between. Germline CDR1 and CDR2: SNHLY and FYNNEI. DNA for the CDR3: TGTGCCAGCAGTGGCATGGGGAGCGGGACCCAGTACTTC. Translating it yields CASSGMGSGTQYF.

The chain couples TRBV12-3 or TRBV12-4 to TRBJ1-1; D is unresolved. Trimming cost V 6 bases and J 1 base, with 9 bases left between them. The CDR3 loop spans 13 amino acids. The DNA for the CDR3 is TGTGCCAGCAGGTCCGGTCCGAACACTGAAGCTTTCTTT. Translated: CASRSGPNTEAFF.

The rearrangement links TRBV6-5 to TRBJ2-1; TRBD2 matches at 14 bases. V trimming: 6 bases; J trimming: 8 bases; junction bases outside the gene matches: 6. The CDR3 runs 15 residues. Germline V gene lookup returns CDR1 MNHEY and CDR2 SVGAGI. CDR3 residues: CASRGTSGSYHEQFF. The CDR3 region has the DNA TGTGCCAGCAGGGGGACTAGCGGGAGTTACCATGAGCAGTTCTTC.

The V call is TRBV5-4, the J call TRBJ2-5, with D perhaps matching TRBD2 (6 bases). V shed 0 bases and J shed 5 bases, with 11 bases lying between them. This CDR3 contains 14 residues. Germline V gene data show CDR1 as SGHNT and CDR2 as YYREEE (reference sequence). The CDR3 region has the DNA TGTGCCAGCAGCTTGGCCGGCGGGATGGAGACCCAGTACTTC. This encodes CASSLAGGMETQYF. The variable domain in full, with the rest retrieved from reference TRBV5-4 and TRBJ2-5, is ETGVTQSPTHLIKTRGQQVTLRCSSQSGHNTVSWYQQALGQGPQFIFQYYREEENGRGNFPPRFSGLQFPNYSSELNVNALELDDSALYLCASSLAGGMETQYFGPGTRLLVL.